This TCR beta chain is drawn from a study of molecular identifiers for immune sequencing clone quantification (dated by TCRdb to the late 2010s). With regard to the full study: For a replicate experiment, RNA from 20,000 or 100,000 naive CD8 T cells was divided into five aliquots, of which four were sequenced. CD8 T cells were used in a methods study to benchmark molecular-identifier clustering-based TCR repertoire sequencing (MIDCIRS) and TCR RNA copy counting.

The library was prepared using PCR. The sequencing machine was an Illumina HiSeq 4000. Bulk TCR libraries were made following a previously described method, with the TCR primers given in Table S5. Total RNA was purified with the Qiagen AllPrep DNA/RNA kit. Before analysis, reads from multiple sequencing runs of one library were combined. The source study handled its data this way. Reads were retained only if the reads had an exact TCR constant sequence, and the retained reads were trimmed to 150 nt and grouped according to their 12-nt molecular barcodes. Reads in each barcode group were sub-clustered using a 15% Levenshtein threshold, and a quality-weighted consensus sequence was built for each RNA molecule. Non-functional sequences were excluded, and lower-count sequences lying one edit away from another sequence were also excluded. Based on fitting two negative binomial distributions, any barcode sub-cluster with under 20% of the maximum read count was discarded. The public reads were run again by TCRdb, first through fastp at Q25 and then through MiXCR, and only productive beta chains were kept. Here each entry gathers all rows of one CDR3 protein and keeps the most common genes and DNA. It is TCRdb's table, rather than the study itself, that gives the V and J calls and clone size. Within this sample are about 510,000 distinct CDR3 sequences, with 20% to 25% of them counted one time only. Of the sample, about 0.8% is held by the ten largest clones.

Broader findings and caveats from the paper: Highly expanded clone sizes could be underestimated because identical TCR molecules may share a barcode. Modeling estimated about 3 recovered TCR RNA copies per cell, compared with 9.5 to 10 by digital PCR, which implies roughly 30% capture efficiency. Without barcode sub-clustering, chimeric consensus sequences inflated TCR diversity; chimeras reached as high as 47%. In CMV-specific effector cells, clones with more than 20 RNA copies contained over 97% of molecules, whereas in naive cells such clones contained under 1% of molecules. Spiked-in Jurkat TCR RNA (10 copies' worth), which is not part of the donor repertoire, was contained in the naive libraries. A single cell's worth of spiked-in Jurkat TCR RNA was reported detectable even among around 970,000 naive CD8 T cells.

With respect to this clonotype: Its specific antigen is unknown. Base quality data are lacking; no much larger clone is found one base away.

The CDR3 sequence holds 16 residues, the cysteine and phenylalanine included. Only the CDR3 DNA stays, 48 bases, in frame from base 1. V is cut by 1 base and J by 5 bases, and the space between the germline ends is 17 bases. The CDR1 and CDR2 encoded by the germline V gene are SGHAT and FQNNGV. Naive CD8 T cell libraries were made from approximately 20,000 to 1,000,000 sorted cells using 10%, 30% or 50% of purified RNA. Naive CD8 T cells, defined as CD8+CD4-CCR7+CD45RA+, were FACS-sorted into RLT Plus buffer on a BD FACSAria II. To test detection sensitivity, Jurkat RNA equal to around 11 TCR copies was added to samples of 20,000-1,000,000 naive CD8 T cells. CD8 T cells were enriched using RosetteSep CD8+ T Cell Enrichment Cocktail and Ficoll-Paque, and the enriched cells then underwent ACK red cell lysis.

The sequenced sample consisted of naive CD8+ T cells from blood, with Jurkat cell RNA spiked in. The intended sense of this specimen's cell subset or site label: FACS-sorted CD8+CD4-CCR7+CD45RA+ naive T cells. The chain is made from TRBV11-2 and TRBJ1-2, with the D segment identity uncertain. The origin of this receptor is a human donor in good health. Some libraries in this study had Jurkat cell RNA spiked in. At the DNA level, the sequence is TGTGCCAGCAGCTTAGCTGGCCGTGCCCTATGGTATGGCTACACCTTC. Translated, it gives CASSLAGRALWYGYTF.